This T cell receptor (beta chain) is drawn from a study of blood T cells in healthy people across ages. Broader study findings: Among T cells, TCR beta diversity per million cells dropped roughly linearly as age rose.

It was with a sample-barcoded 5' primer and a J-beta primer mix that a second PCR of about 6 to 12 cycles was run. Unique molecular identifiers of 12 random nucleotides labeled each cDNA. From the 5' RACE reads, TCRdb called clonotypes with MiXCR, one entry per CDR3 protein. The table includes some 550,000 distinct CDR3 sequences, roughly 48% detected once. Donation came from healthy Caucasian individuals in Russia who were aged roughly 6 to 95. The authors extracted at least 5 micrograms of total RNA per sample. Trimming shortened V by 5 bases and J by 4 bases, and 15 bases separated the two germline ends. This CDR3 region has 15 residues. Looked up from germline, CDR1 is SGHTA and CDR2 is FQGNSA. Comment on this clonotype: Its target is unknown.

Sequences were obtained from blood. This chain joins TRBV7-2 and TRBJ2-1; D is perhaps TRBD2 (5 bases). This TCR came from an elderly man in good health. The CDR3 region is CASSPGSPYYNEQFF. For the CDR3, the DNA is TGTGCCAGCAGCCCGGGATCCCCTTATTACAATGAGCAGTTCTTC.